This is a list of T cell receptor beta chains from one sample in a study of T-cell reconstitution after alpha-beta-depleted transplantation in children. TCRdb re-analysed the PCR reads in MiXCR, keeping a single row per CDR3 protein. The sample lists roughly 610,000 distinct CDR3 sequences, about 10% occurring once. Sequencing was performed on PBMCs from the stem cell graft donor, taken from the stem cell graft. These receptors were collected from a human donor who donated a stem cell graft to a child with acute myeloid leukemia. Both conserved end residues are part of each CDR3. Fields, in order: J gene, V gene, clone size, D gene, CDR3 protein, CDR3 DNA. The D gene is left open where the match is weak. Clone sizes are given selectively: once, few, many, or a class where the clone is expanded.

TRBJ1-6,TRBV12-3/TRBV12-4,few,NA,CASSSGSGSPLHF,TGTGCCAGCAGTTCAGGGAGTGGATCACCCCTCCACTTT
TRBJ2-5,TRBV6-5,NA,NA,CASSYRATGPETQYF,TGTGCCAGCAGTTACCGTGCAACAGGGCCAGAGACCCAGTACTTC
TRBJ1-1,TRBV5-1,NA,NA,CASSLIQDTEAFF,TGCGCCAGCAGCTTAATACAGGACACTGAAGCTTTCTTT
TRBJ2-5,TRBV12-3/TRBV12-4,many,NA,CASTLVTQQETQYF,TGTGCCAGCACCCTCGTGACTCAACAAGAGACCCAGTACTTC
TRBJ1-1,TRBV20-1,few,TRBD1,CSARDLGQGWATEAFF,TGCAGTGCTAGAGATTTGGGACAGGGGTGGGCCACTGAAGCTTTCTTT
TRBJ1-1,TRBV12-3/TRBV12-4,NA,NA,CASTLGWNTEAFF,TGTGCCAGCACCCTAGGCTGGAACACTGAAGCTTTCTTT
TRBJ2-2,TRBV6-1,many,TRBD1,CASSEPTGANGELFF,TGTGCCAGCAGTGAACCGACAGGGGCAAACGGGGAGCTGTTTTTT
TRBJ2-3,TRBV7-6,many,NA,CASSLKSQTGDPDTQYF,TGTGCCAGCAGCTTAAAAAGTCAGACCGGCGACCCAGATACGCAGTATTTT
TRBJ2-7,TRBV5-1,few,TRBD2,CASSGDLAGVGEQYF,TGCGCCAGCAGCGGGGATCTAGCGGGAGTCGGGGAGCAGTACTTC
TRBJ1-5,TRBV24-1,few,NA,CATTQGISNQPQHF,TGTGCCACCACGCAGGGAATTAGCAATCAGCCCCAGCATTTT
TRBJ1-5,TRBV24-1,few,TRBD1,CATSDRTGGEQPQHF,TGTGCCACCAGTGACCGGACAGGGGGCGAGCAGCCCCAGCATTTT
TRBJ1-1,TRBV7-9,NA,TRBD1,CASSLGRQGTEAFF,TGTGCCAGCAGCTTAGGCCGACAGGGCACTGAAGCTTTCTTT
TRBJ2-6,TRBV5-1,many,NA,CASSRTRGGERPGSGANVLTF,TGCGCCAGCAGCCGAACACGTGGCGGAGAACGTCCAGGCTCTGGGGCCAACGTCCTGACTTTC
TRBJ2-7,TRBV6-2/TRBV6-3,many,TRBD1,CASRRDRVFYEQYF,TGTGCCAGCAGACGGGACAGGGTCTTCTACGAGCAGTACTTC
TRBJ2-5,TRBV10-3,NA,NA,CAISESGWRDEKQGTQYF,TGTGCCATCAGTGAGTCTGGGTGGAGGGATGAGAAACAAGGGACCCAGTACTTC
TRBJ2-3,TRBV10-2,few,NA,CASRDSQISTDTQYF,TGCGCCAGCAGGGACAGTCAAATTAGCACAGATACGCAGTATTTT
TRBJ2-2,TRBV6-8,few,NA,CASRPNLALAPSHGELFF,TGTGCCAGCAGGCCCAATTTGGCGCTAGCGCCCAGTCACGGGGAGCTGTTTTTT
TRBJ1-1,TRBV27,many,TRBD1,CASRRTGGKTEAFF,TGTGCCAGCAGGAGGACAGGGGGGAAAACTGAAGCTTTCTTT
TRBJ1-4,TRBV27,few,NA,CASSFNVPAGNNEKLFF,TGTGCCAGCAGTTTCAACGTCCCCGCCGGCAATAATGAAAAACTGTTTTTT
TRBJ2-1,TRBV14,NA,TRBD2,CASSFSLAGYNEQFF,TGTGCCAGCAGCTTTTCCCTAGCGGGGTACAATGAGCAGTTCTTC
TRBJ2-1,TRBV29-1,NA,NA,CSVDTGRDEQFF,TGCAGCGTTGATACAGGGAGGGACGAGCAGTTCTTC
TRBJ2-5,TRBV11-2,few,NA,CASSLVTGPETQYF,TGTGCCAGCAGCTTAGTTACAGGGCCAGAGACCCAGTACTTC
TRBJ2-1,TRBV10-2,NA,TRBD2,CASSDSSGRSRHNEQFF,TGCGCCAGCAGTGATTCTAGCGGGAGATCCCGACACAATGAGCAGTTCTTC
TRBJ2-3,TRBV5-1,NA,TRBD2,CASSTGLAVSTDTQYF,TGCGCCAGCAGCACCGGACTAGCTGTTAGCACAGATACGCAGTATTTT
TRBJ2-3,TRBV6-2/TRBV6-3,NA,NA,CASSYTTLRPGSTDTQYF,TGTGCCAGCAGTTACACTACCCTGCGCCCGGGGAGCACAGATACGCAGTATTTT
TRBJ2-4,TRBV9,NA,TRBD1,CASSARADRGPKNIQYF,TGTGCCAGCAGCGCAAGGGCCGACAGGGGGCCGAAAAACATTCAGTACTTC
TRBJ2-2,TRBV29-1,many,NA,CSPQGTGELFF,TGCAGCCCTCAAGGCACCGGGGAGCTGTTTTTT
TRBJ1-4,TRBV7-2,many,NA,CASSPRTRRATNEKLFF,TGTGCCAGCAGCCCCCGGACAAGAAGGGCAACTAATGAAAAACTGTTTTTT
TRBJ1-1,TRBV14,few,NA,CASSQDLVALNTEAFF,TGTGCCAGCAGCCAGGATTTAGTGGCCCTGAACACTGAAGCTTTCTTT
TRBJ1-1,TRBV9,few,NA,CASSVGGVDTEAFF,TGTGCCAGCAGCGTAGGGGGAGTGGACACTGAAGCTTTCTTT
TRBJ1-1,TRBV21-1,NA,NA,CASSLRGQGETEAFF,TGTGCCAGCAGCTTGAGAGGACAGGGGGAGACTGAAGCTTTCTTT
TRBJ2-7,TRBV7-6,NA,NA,CASSPVLASYEQYF,TGTGCCAGCAGCCCCGTGCTAGCTTCCTACGAGCAGTACTTC
TRBJ2-3,TRBV25-1,NA,NA,CASSDGGTLTDTQYF,TGTGCCAGCAGTGATGGCGGGACTCTTACAGATACGCAGTATTTT
TRBJ2-3,TRBV20-1,NA,TRBD2,CSARGASGFTDTQYF,TGCAGTGCTAGAGGGGCTAGCGGGTTCACAGATACGCAGTATTTT
TRBJ1-1,TRBV7-9,many,TRBD1,CASRRGDRPNTEAFF,TGTGCCAGCAGACGTGGGGACAGGCCGAACACTGAAGCTTTCTTT
TRBJ2-3,TRBV5-1,NA,NA,CASSFSGGGTDTQYF,TGCGCCAGCAGCTTTAGCGGAGGAGGCACAGATACGCAGTATTTT
TRBJ2-7,TRBV7-2,many,NA,CASSPSGNEQYF,TGTGCCAGCAGCCCCTCAGGGAACGAGCAGTACTTC
TRBJ2-3,TRBV20-1,many,NA,CSARWGDTQYF,TGCAGTGCTAGATGGGGTGATACGCAGTATTTT
TRBJ1-1,TRBV7-9,few,NA,CASSPDTGTAEAFF,TGTGCCAGCAGCCCAGACACGGGGACCGCTGAAGCTTTCTTT
TRBJ1-5,TRBV7-2,NA,TRBD1,CASSTRTGPQPQHF,TGTGCCAGCAGCACTCGGACAGGGCCACAGCCCCAGCATTTT
TRBJ2-3,TRBV30,NA,TRBD1,CAWTWGQSSTDTQYF,TGTGCCTGGACATGGGGACAGTCTAGCACAGATACGCAGTATTTT
TRBJ2-5,TRBV27,few,TRBD1,CASSPGQGLSKRETQYF,TGTGCCAGCAGTCCTGGACAGGGTTTAAGTAAGCGGGAGACCCAGTACTTC
TRBJ2-1,TRBV5-6,few,NA,CASTDLYEQFF,TGTGCCAGCACCGACCTGTATGAGCAGTTCTTC
TRBJ2-3,TRBV5-5,NA,NA,CASSLGWLDETQYF,TGTGCCAGCAGCTTGGGATGGTTGGATGAAACGCAGTATTTT
TRBJ2-1,TRBV14,NA,TRBD2,CASSQVAGVSNEQFF,TGTGCCAGCAGCCAAGTAGCGGGAGTGTCTAATGAGCAGTTCTTC
TRBJ1-2,TRBV7-9,many,TRBD1,CASSLTGGGYGYTF,TGTGCCAGCAGCTTAACAGGGGGCGGCTATGGCTACACCTTC
TRBJ2-6,TRBV2,few,NA,CASIFSSGTGANVLTF,TGTGCCAGCATCTTTAGTAGTGGGACTGGGGCCAACGTCCTGACTTTC
TRBJ1-2,TRBV15,few,NA,CATSREARGSAGYTF,TGTGCCACCAGCAGAGAAGCGCGGGGAAGTGCTGGCTACACCTTC
TRBJ1-2,TRBV19,few,NA,CASSMRRDYGYTF,TGTGCCAGTAGTATGCGCCGGGACTATGGCTACACCTTC
TRBJ1-5,TRBV20-1,few,TRBD1,CSARIGQGGGNQPQHF,TGCAGTGCTAGAATAGGACAGGGAGGAGGCAATCAGCCCCAGCATTTT